The entry that follows covers one T cell receptor (beta chain) sequence. Its antigen is currently unknown. The study recruited healthy Caucasian donors from Russia who were aged about 6 to 95. These data are taken from a study of blood T cells in healthy people across ages. Study-wide results and caveats: The long-lived group displayed more naive CD4+ cells, plus higher diversity, than the aged donors did.

Using a J-beta primer mix together with a sample-barcoded 5' primer, a second PCR was run for about 6 to 12 cycles. Each CDR3 protein gets one entry after TCRdb re-called the 5' RACE reads with MiXCR. Of some 1,800,000 distinct CDR3 sequences listed, about two fifths are singletons. The CDR3 sequence is 13 residues long. Looked up from germline, CDR1 is MNHEY and CDR2 is SVGEGT. Deletions cut 6 bases from V and 7 bases from J, with 13 bases between. The genes are TRBV6-2 or TRBV6-3 and TRBJ1-5, with D perhaps matching TRBD1 (5 bases). This sequence originates from a human donor in good health. The sample consisted of blood. The CDR3 here is CASSTRGEQPQHF. The CDR3 DNA reads as TGTGCCAGCAGCACCCGGGGGGAACAGCCCCAGCATTTT.